This T cell receptor beta chain was sequenced during a study of spatial heterogeneity in lung cancer. Study overall: Researchers sequenced follow-up PBMC samples if they had them, and these came a median of roughly two years after resection. Alpha-chain sequences were detected in numbers that were consistently lower than beta-chain sequences. Study-wide findings and caveats: Blood carried ubiquitous expanded tumor TCRs more at resection than follow-up.

TCRdb fed the 5' RACE reads into MiXCR, producing one record per CDR3 protein. Of some 12,000 distinct CDR3 sequences in the sample, roughly a tenth were seen once. Specified time point: blood at routine non-recurrence follow-up after resection. Whole RNA from tumor, nontumor lung or frozen PBMC was sequenced unsorted. This clonotype was counted a few times. Its specificity is not known. The CDR3 sequence is 12 residues long. Trimming shortened V by 2 bases and J by 4 bases, and 4 bases separated the two germline ends. Germline values: CDR1 SGHAT, CDR2 FQNNGV. This rearrangement joins TRBV11-2 to TRBJ2-3, with D uncertain. The receptor comes from a female donor with early-stage non-small cell lung cancer. Here the sequenced sample was PBMCs, taken at follow-up. As DNA, the CDR3 is TGTGCCAGCAGCTTACTCGCAGATACGCAGTATTTT. Protein product: CASSLLADTQYF.